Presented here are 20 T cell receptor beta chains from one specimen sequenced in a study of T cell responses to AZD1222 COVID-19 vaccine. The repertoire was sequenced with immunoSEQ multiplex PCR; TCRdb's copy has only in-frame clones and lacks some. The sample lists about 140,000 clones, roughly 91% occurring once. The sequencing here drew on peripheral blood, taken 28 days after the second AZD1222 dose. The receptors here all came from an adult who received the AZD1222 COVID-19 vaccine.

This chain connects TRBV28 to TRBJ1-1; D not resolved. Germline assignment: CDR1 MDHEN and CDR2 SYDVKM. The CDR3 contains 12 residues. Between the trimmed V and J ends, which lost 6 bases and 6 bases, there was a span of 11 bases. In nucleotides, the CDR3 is TGTGCCAGCAGCGGTGGTGACGCTGAAGCTTTCTTT. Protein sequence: CASSGGDAEAFF.

CDR3 in amino acids: CAWSVGGDSPLHF. The CDR3 DNA reads as TGTGCCTGGAGTGTAGGGGGCGATTCACCCCTCCACTTT. V is TRBV30 and J is TRBJ1-6, with 7 bases that match TRBD1. V shed 0 bases, J shed 8 bases, and the junction held 1 base outside the gene matches. This CDR3 is 13 amino acids long. CDR1 and CDR2 from the germline V gene are GTSNPN and SVGIG (reference sequence).

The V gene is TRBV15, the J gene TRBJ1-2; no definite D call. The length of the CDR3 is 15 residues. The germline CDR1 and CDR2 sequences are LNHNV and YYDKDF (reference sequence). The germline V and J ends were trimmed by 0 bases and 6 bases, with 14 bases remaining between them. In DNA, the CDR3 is TGTGCCACCAGCAGAGATTTTTCTGGAGGGAATGGCTACACCTTC. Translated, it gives CATSRDFSGGNGYTF.

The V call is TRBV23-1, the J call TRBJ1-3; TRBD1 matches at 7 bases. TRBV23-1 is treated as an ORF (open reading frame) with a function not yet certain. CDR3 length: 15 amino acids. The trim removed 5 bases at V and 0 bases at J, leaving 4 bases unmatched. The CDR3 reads CASSAGGDSGNTIYF. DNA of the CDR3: TGCGCCAGCAGTGCAGGGGGGGACTCTGGAAACACCATATATTTT.

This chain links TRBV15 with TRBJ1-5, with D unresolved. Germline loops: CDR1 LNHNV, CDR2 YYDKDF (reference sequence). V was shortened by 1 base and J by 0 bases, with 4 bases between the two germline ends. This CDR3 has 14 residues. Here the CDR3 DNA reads TGTGCCACCAGCAGAGCCCCTAGCAATCAGCCCCAGCATTTT. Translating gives CATSRAPSNQPQHF.

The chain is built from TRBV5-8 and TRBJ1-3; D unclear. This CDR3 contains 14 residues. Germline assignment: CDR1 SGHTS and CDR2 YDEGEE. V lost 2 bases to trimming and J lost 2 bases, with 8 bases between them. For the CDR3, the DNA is TGTGCCAGCAGCTTTGAGGTTGCTGGAAACACCATATATTTT. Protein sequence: CASSFEVAGNTIYF.

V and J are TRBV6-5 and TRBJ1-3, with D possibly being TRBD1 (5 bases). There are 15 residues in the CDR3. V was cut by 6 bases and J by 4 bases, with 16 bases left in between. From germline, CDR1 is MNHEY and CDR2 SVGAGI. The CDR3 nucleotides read TGTGCCAGCAGCCACGAAGGGACGGGAGGAAACACCATATATTTT. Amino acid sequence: CASSHEGTGGNTIYF.

The CDR3 here is CSVGTGITEAFF. The CDR3 nucleotides are TGCAGCGTGGGGACAGGGATCACTGAAGCTTTCTTT. This chain uses TRBV29-1 with TRBJ1-1; 9 bases match TRBD1. The junction had 3 bases not matched to a gene; V was cut back by 6 bases and J by 4 bases. Germline CDR1 and CDR2: SQVTM and ANQGSEA. There are 12 residues in the CDR3.

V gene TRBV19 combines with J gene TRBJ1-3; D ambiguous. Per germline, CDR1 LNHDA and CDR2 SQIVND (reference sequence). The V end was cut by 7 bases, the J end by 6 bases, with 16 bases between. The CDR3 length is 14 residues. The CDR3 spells CASTKTHGLNTIYF. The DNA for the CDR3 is TGTGCCAGTACTAAAACCCACGGCTTAAACACCATATATTTT.

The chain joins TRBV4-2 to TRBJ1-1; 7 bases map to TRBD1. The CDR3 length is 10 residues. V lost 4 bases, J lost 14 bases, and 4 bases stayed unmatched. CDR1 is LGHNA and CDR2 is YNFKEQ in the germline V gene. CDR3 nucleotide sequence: TGTGCCAGCAGCCTGGGACAGCTCTTCTTT. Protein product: CASSLGQLFF.

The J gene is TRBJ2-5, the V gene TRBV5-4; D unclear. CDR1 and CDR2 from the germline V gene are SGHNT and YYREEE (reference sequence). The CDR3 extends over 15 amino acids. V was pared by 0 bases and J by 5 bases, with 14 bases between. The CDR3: CASSLVVGPTETQYF. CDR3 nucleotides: TGTGCCAGCAGCTTGGTCGTAGGGCCCACCGAGACCCAGTACTTC.

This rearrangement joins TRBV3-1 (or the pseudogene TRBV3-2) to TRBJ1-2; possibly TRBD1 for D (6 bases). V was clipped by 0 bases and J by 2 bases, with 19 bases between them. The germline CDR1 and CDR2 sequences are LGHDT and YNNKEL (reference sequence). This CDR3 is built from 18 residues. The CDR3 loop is CASSQEILGQLFNYGYTF. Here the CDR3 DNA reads TGTGCCAGCAGCCAAGAGATTCTCGGACAGCTCTTCAACTATGGCTACACCTTC.

CDR3 in amino acids: CASSTGGSFYNSPLHF. CDR3 bases: TGTGCCAGCAGTACAGGGGGGAGTTTTTATAATTCACCCCTCCACTTT. This rearrangement joins TRBV28 to TRBJ1-6; 8 nucleotides match TRBD1. CDR3 length: 16 amino acids. Trimming took 5 bases from V and 4 from J; bases not matched to a gene: 7. The V gene's germline CDR1 is MDHEN and CDR2 SYDVKM.

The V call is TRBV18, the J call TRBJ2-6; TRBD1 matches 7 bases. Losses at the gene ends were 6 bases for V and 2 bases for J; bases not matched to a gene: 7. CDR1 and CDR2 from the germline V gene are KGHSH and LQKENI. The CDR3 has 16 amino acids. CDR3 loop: CASSLRTGAGANVLTF. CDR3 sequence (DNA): TGTGCCAGCTCGCTTCGGACAGGCGCTGGGGCCAACGTCCTGACTTTC.

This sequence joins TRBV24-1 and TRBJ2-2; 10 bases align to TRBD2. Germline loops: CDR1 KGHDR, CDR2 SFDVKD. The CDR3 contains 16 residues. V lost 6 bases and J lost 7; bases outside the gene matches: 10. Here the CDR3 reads CATSYSGGAGIGELFF. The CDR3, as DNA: TGTGCCACCAGTTACAGCGGGGGGGCCGGAATCGGGGAGCTGTTTTTT.

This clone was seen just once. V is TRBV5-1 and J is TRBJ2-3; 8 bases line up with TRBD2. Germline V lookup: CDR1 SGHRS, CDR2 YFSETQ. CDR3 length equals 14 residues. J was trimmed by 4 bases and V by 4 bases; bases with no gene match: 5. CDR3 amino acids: CASSPRLASDTQYF. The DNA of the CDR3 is TGCGCCAGCAGCCCTAGACTAGCGTCAGATACGCAGTATTTT.

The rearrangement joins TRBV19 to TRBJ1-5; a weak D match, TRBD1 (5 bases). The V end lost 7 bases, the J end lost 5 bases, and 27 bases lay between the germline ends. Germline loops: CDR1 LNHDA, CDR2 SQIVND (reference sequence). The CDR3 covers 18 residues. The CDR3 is CASKGQGGSQDGYQPQHF. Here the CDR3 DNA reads TGTGCCAGTAAGGGCCAGGGAGGTTCACAGGACGGCTATCAGCCCCAGCATTTT. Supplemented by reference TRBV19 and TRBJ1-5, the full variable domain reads DGGITQSPKYLFRKEGQNVTLSCEQNLNHDAMYWYRQDPGQGLRLIYYSQIVNDFQKGDIAEGYSVSREKKESFPLTVTSAQKNPTAFYLCASKGQGGSQDGYQPQHFGDGTRLSIL.

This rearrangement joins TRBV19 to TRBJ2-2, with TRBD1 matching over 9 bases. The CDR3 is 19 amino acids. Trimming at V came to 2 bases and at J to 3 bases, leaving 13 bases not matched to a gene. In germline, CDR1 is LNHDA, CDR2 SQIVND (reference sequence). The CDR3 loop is CASSIMDRGRVWDTGELFF. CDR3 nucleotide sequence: TGTGCCAGTAGTATAATGGACAGGGGTAGAGTTTGGGACACCGGGGAGCTGTTTTTT.

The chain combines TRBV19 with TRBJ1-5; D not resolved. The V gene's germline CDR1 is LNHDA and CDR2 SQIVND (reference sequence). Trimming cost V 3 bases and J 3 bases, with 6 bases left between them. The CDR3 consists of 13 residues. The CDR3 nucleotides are TGTGCCAGTAGTATTATTTACAATCAGCCCCAGCATTTT. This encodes CASSIIYNQPQHF.

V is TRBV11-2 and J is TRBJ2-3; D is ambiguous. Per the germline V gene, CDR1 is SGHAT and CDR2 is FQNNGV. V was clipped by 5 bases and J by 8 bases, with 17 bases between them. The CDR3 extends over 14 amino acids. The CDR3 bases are TGTGCCAGCAGCCCTCGCAGATCTAGGGTTACGCAGTATTTT. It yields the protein CASSPRRSRVTQYF.